The rows below give T cell receptor beta chains drawn from one sample of a study of shared clonotypes between healthy human individuals. TCRdb keeps only in-frame clones here, not all; method: immunoSEQ multiplex PCR. This table has roughly 850,000 clones, about 97% appearing once. The specimen sequenced was naive CD8+ T cells sorted from blood. The receptors were sampled from a man aged 25-45 years in good health. The CDR3 runs from the conserved cysteine through the conserved F or W. D genes are given only for firm matches. Not every row has a clone size; where given, it reads once, few, many or a size class.

J gene: TRBJ1-3
D gene: NA
clone size: NA
V gene: TRBV11-2
CDR3 length: 17
CDR3 protein: CASSDIGSRNRGNTIYF
CDR3 DNA: TGTGCCAGCAGCGATATAGGATCCCGAAATAGGGGAAACACCATATATTTT

J gene: TRBJ2-1
D gene: TRBD2
clone size: once
V gene: TRBV19
CDR3 length: 16
CDR3 protein: CASSRGTSGRYNEQFF
CDR3 DNA: TGTGCCAGTAGTAGGGGGACTAGCGGGAGATACAATGAGCAGTTCTTC

J gene: TRBJ2-7
D gene: TRBD1
clone size: NA
V gene: TRBV6-5
CDR3 length: 15
CDR3 protein: CASSYTGQGINEQYF
CDR3 DNA: TGTGCCAGCAGTTACACGGGACAGGGGATCAACGAGCAGTACTTC

J gene: TRBJ1-5
D gene: NA
clone size: NA
V gene: TRBV16
CDR3 length: 14
CDR3 protein: CASSQYPGTQPQHF
CDR3 DNA: TGTGCCAGCAGCCAATATCCGGGAACTCAGCCCCAGCATTTT

J gene: TRBJ2-7
D gene: TRBD2
clone size: NA
V gene: TRBV28
CDR3 length: 14
CDR3 protein: CASSLTSGAYEQYF
CDR3 DNA: TGTGCCAGCAGTTTAACTAGCGGCGCCTACGAGCAGTACTTC

J gene: TRBJ2-5
D gene: NA
clone size: NA
V gene: TRBV29-1
CDR3 length: 13
CDR3 protein: CSVEGIVLETQYF
CDR3 DNA: TGCAGCGTTGAAGGAATAGTCTTGGAGACCCAGTACTTC

J gene: TRBJ2-1
D gene: TRBD1
clone size: NA
V gene: TRBV5-4
CDR3 length: 15
CDR3 protein: CASSPPGQGLNEQFF
CDR3 DNA: TGTGCCAGCAGCCCCCCGGGACAGGGGCTCAATGAGCAGTTCTTC

J gene: TRBJ2-1
D gene: TRBD2
clone size: NA
V gene: TRBV13
CDR3 length: 17
CDR3 protein: CASSPWVAGVSYNEQFF
CDR3 DNA: TGTGCCAGCAGCCCCTGGGTAGCGGGAGTATCCTACAATGAGCAGTTCTTC

J gene: TRBJ2-3
D gene: NA
clone size: NA
V gene: TRBV7-2
CDR3 length: 16
CDR3 protein: CASKDSPTDSTDTQYF
CDR3 DNA: TGTGCCAGCAAGGACAGCCCAACGGATAGCACAGATACGCAGTATTTT

J gene: TRBJ2-1
D gene: TRBD2
clone size: NA
V gene: TRBV6-1
CDR3 length: 15
CDR3 protein: CASSEELAGYNEQFF
CDR3 DNA: TGTGCCAGCAGTGAAGAACTAGCGGGATACAATGAGCAGTTCTTC

J gene: TRBJ2-5
D gene: TRBD2
clone size: NA
V gene: TRBV15
CDR3 length: 18
CDR3 protein: CATSREPTSGGYQETQYF
CDR3 DNA: TGTGCCACCAGCAGAGAACCTACTAGCGGGGGGTACCAAGAGACCCAGTACTTC

J gene: TRBJ2-3
D gene: TRBD2
clone size: once
V gene: TRBV5-1
CDR3 length: 16
CDR3 protein: CATRTSGSGSTDTQYF
CDR3 DNA: TGCGCCACCAGGACTAGCGGGAGCGGCAGCACAGATACGCAGTATTTT

J gene: TRBJ2-7
D gene: NA
clone size: NA
V gene: TRBV6-6
CDR3 length: 14
CDR3 protein: CASSYNQIIYEQYF
CDR3 DNA: TGTGCCAGCAGTTACAACCAGATTATCTACGAGCAGTACTTC

J gene: TRBJ2-1
D gene: TRBD2
clone size: NA
V gene: TRBV9
CDR3 length: 17
CDR3 protein: CASSVGTSGRHFDEQFF
CDR3 DNA: TGTGCCAGCAGCGTGGGGACTAGCGGGAGGCACTTCGATGAGCAGTTCTTC

J gene: TRBJ2-7
D gene: NA
clone size: NA
V gene: TRBV7-2
CDR3 length: 14
CDR3 protein: CASSLGLVLHEQYF
CDR3 DNA: TGTGCCAGCAGCTTAGGGCTAGTTCTCCACGAGCAGTACTTC

J gene: TRBJ2-1
D gene: NA
clone size: NA
V gene: TRBV7-2
CDR3 length: 13
CDR3 protein: CASSLWVYNEQFF
CDR3 DNA: TGTGCCAGCAGCTTGTGGGTTTACAATGAGCAGTTCTTC

J gene: TRBJ2-1
D gene: TRBD2
clone size: once
V gene: TRBV7-9
CDR3 length: 18
CDR3 protein: CASSSSSGGTATYNEQFF
CDR3 DNA: TGTGCCAGCAGCTCCTCGAGCGGGGGGACAGCAACCTACAATGAGCAGTTCTTC

J gene: TRBJ1-2
D gene: NA
clone size: NA
V gene: TRBV4-1
CDR3 length: 14
CDR3 protein: CASSFRAGGDGYTF
CDR3 DNA: TGCGCCAGCAGCTTCCGAGCTGGGGGGGATGGCTACACCTTC

J gene: TRBJ2-7
D gene: NA
clone size: NA
V gene: TRBV7-3
CDR3 length: 13
CDR3 protein: CASSLGTAYEQYF
CDR3 DNA: TGTGCCAGCAGCCTAGGGACTGCGTACGAGCAGTACTTC

J gene: TRBJ2-1
D gene: NA
clone size: NA
V gene: TRBV27
CDR3 length: 15
CDR3 protein: CASSRVRITYNEQFF
CDR3 DNA: TGTGCCAGCAGCAGGGTTCGGATCACCTACAATGAGCAGTTCTTC

J gene: TRBJ2-5
D gene: TRBD2
clone size: NA
V gene: TRBV5-5
CDR3 length: 17
CDR3 protein: CASSLGGIKGGQETQYF
CDR3 DNA: TGTGCCAGCAGCCTGGGAGGCATAAAGGGAGGGCAAGAGACCCAGTACTTC

J gene: TRBJ2-7
D gene: TRBD1
clone size: NA
V gene: TRBV4-1
CDR3 length: 15
CDR3 protein: CASSQVGQEAYEQYF
CDR3 DNA: TGCGCCAGCAGCCAAGTGGGACAGGAGGCTTACGAGCAGTACTTC

J gene: TRBJ2-3
D gene: NA
clone size: NA
V gene: TRBV14
CDR3 length: 15
CDR3 protein: CASSQDLSGRDTQYF
CDR3 DNA: TGTGCCAGCAGCCAAGATTTGAGTGGTAGGGATACGCAGTATTTT

J gene: TRBJ2-2
D gene: NA
clone size: NA
V gene: TRBV5-1
CDR3 length: 13
CDR3 protein: CASSSDYTGELFF
CDR3 DNA: TGCGCCAGCAGCTCCGACTACACCGGGGAGCTGTTTTTT

J gene: TRBJ2-7
D gene: TRBD1
clone size: NA
V gene: TRBV10-3
CDR3 length: 15
CDR3 protein: CAISERGRPVYEQYF
CDR3 DNA: TGTGCCATCAGTGAAAGGGGGCGACCTGTCTACGAGCAGTACTTC

J gene: TRBJ1-1
D gene: NA
clone size: few
V gene: TRBV6-6
CDR3 length: 13
CDR3 protein: CASRPFGEGEAFF
CDR3 DNA: TGTGCCAGCAGGCCCTTTGGGGAGGGCGAAGCTTTCTTT

J gene: TRBJ2-1
D gene: NA
clone size: NA
V gene: TRBV20-1
CDR3 length: 11
CDR3 protein: CSALDRNEQFF
CDR3 DNA: TGCAGTGCCTTGGACAGAAATGAGCAGTTCTTC

J gene: TRBJ2-7
D gene: NA
clone size: NA
V gene: TRBV27
CDR3 length: 13
CDR3 protein: CASSSARDYEQYF
CDR3 DNA: TGTGCCAGCAGTTCGGCCAGGGACTACGAGCAGTACTTC

J gene: TRBJ2-1
D gene: TRBD2
clone size: once
V gene: TRBV27
CDR3 length: 13
CDR3 protein: CASSFGTSNEQFF
CDR3 DNA: TGTGCCAGCAGTTTCGGGACTAGCAATGAGCAGTTCTTC

J gene: TRBJ2-1
D gene: NA
clone size: NA
V gene: TRBV27
CDR3 length: 15
CDR3 protein: CASRILAFSYNEQFF
CDR3 DNA: TGTGCCAGCAGAATCCTAGCTTTCTCCTACAATGAGCAGTTCTTC

J gene: TRBJ2-1
D gene: TRBD2
clone size: NA
V gene: TRBV7-7
CDR3 length: 14
CDR3 protein: CASSPGLNTGEQFF
CDR3 DNA: TGTGCTAGCAGCCCGGGACTAAACACGGGTGAGCAGTTCTTC

J gene: TRBJ1-1
D gene: NA
clone size: NA
V gene: TRBV5-1
CDR3 length: 13
CDR3 protein: CASSLIGVTEAFF
CDR3 DNA: TGCGCCAGCAGCTTGATCGGGGTCACTGAAGCTTTCTTT

J gene: TRBJ1-5
D gene: NA
clone size: NA
V gene: TRBV27
CDR3 length: 12
CDR3 protein: CASSSDNQPQHF
CDR3 DNA: TGTGCCAGCAGTTCGGACAATCAGCCCCAGCATTTT

J gene: TRBJ2-7
D gene: TRBD2
clone size: NA
V gene: TRBV28
CDR3 length: 13
CDR3 protein: CASSFLAGDEQYF
CDR3 DNA: TGTGCCAGCAGTTTTCTAGCGGGAGACGAGCAGTACTTC

J gene: TRBJ1-1
D gene: TRBD1
clone size: once
V gene: TRBV11-3
CDR3 length: 14
CDR3 protein: CASSDPDRGPEAFF
CDR3 DNA: TGTGCCAGCAGCGACCCCGACAGGGGGCCTGAAGCTTTCTTT

J gene: TRBJ2-3
D gene: NA
clone size: once
V gene: TRBV14
CDR3 length: 18
CDR3 protein: CASSQVVSPAPGADTQYF
CDR3 DNA: TGTGCCAGCAGCCAGGTAGTTTCCCCAGCGCCGGGGGCAGATACGCAGTATTTT

J gene: TRBJ1-2
D gene: NA
clone size: NA
V gene: TRBV28
CDR3 length: 13
CDR3 protein: CASTLPRGGGYTF
CDR3 DNA: TGTGCCAGCACTCTTCCCAGGGGAGGTGGCTACACCTTC

J gene: TRBJ2-4
D gene: NA
clone size: NA
V gene: TRBV6-5
CDR3 length: 15
CDR3 protein: CASSPQDLAKNIQYF
CDR3 DNA: TGTGCCAGCAGCCCCCAGGACCTAGCCAAAAACATTCAGTACTTC

J gene: TRBJ2-7
D gene: NA
clone size: NA
V gene: TRBV4-1
CDR3 length: 13
CDR3 protein: CASSLAISYEQYF
CDR3 DNA: TGCGCCAGCAGTCTGGCAATCTCCTACGAGCAGTACTTC

J gene: TRBJ1-1
D gene: NA
clone size: NA
V gene: TRBV2
CDR3 length: 13
CDR3 protein: CASVVGELAEAFF
CDR3 DNA: TGTGCCAGCGTGGTTGGAGAGTTAGCTGAAGCTTTCTTT

J gene: TRBJ2-2
D gene: NA
clone size: NA
V gene: TRBV7-2
CDR3 length: 19
CDR3 protein: CASSQKDRMDNANTGELFF
CDR3 DNA: TGTGCCAGCAGCCAAAAGGACAGAATGGATAACGCGAACACCGGGGAGCTGTTTTTT

J gene: TRBJ2-7
D gene: NA
clone size: NA
V gene: TRBV4-1
CDR3 length: 15
CDR3 protein: CASSQEGQVTYEQYF
CDR3 DNA: TGCGCCAGCAGCCAAGAAGGGCAGGTTACCTACGAGCAGTACTTC

J gene: TRBJ2-7
D gene: NA
clone size: once
V gene: TRBV6-6
CDR3 length: 13
CDR3 protein: CASSSGTRYEQYF
CDR3 DNA: TGTGCCAGCAGTTCCGGGACACGTTACGAGCAGTACTTC

J gene: TRBJ2-5
D gene: NA
clone size: NA
V gene: TRBV27
CDR3 length: 14
CDR3 protein: CASSLWPYQETQYF
CDR3 DNA: TGTGCCAGCAGTTTATGGCCGTACCAAGAGACCCAGTACTTC

J gene: TRBJ2-2
D gene: NA
clone size: NA
V gene: TRBV15
CDR3 length: 15
CDR3 protein: CATSKIGWDSGELFF
CDR3 DNA: TGTGCCACCAGCAAAATAGGGTGGGATTCCGGGGAGCTGTTTTTT

J gene: TRBJ1-2
D gene: NA
clone size: NA
V gene: TRBV4-1
CDR3 length: 14
CDR3 protein: CASNPDMEVGGYTF
CDR3 DNA: TGCGCCAGCAACCCGGACATGGAGGTGGGAGGCTACACCTTC

J gene: TRBJ2-1
D gene: NA
clone size: NA
V gene: TRBV5-8
CDR3 length: 15
CDR3 protein: CASSLSTVAPNEQFF
CDR3 DNA: TGTGCCAGCAGCTTGTCTACGGTGGCTCCGAATGAGCAGTTCTTC

J gene: TRBJ2-5
D gene: NA
clone size: NA
V gene: TRBV6-1
CDR3 length: 16
CDR3 protein: CASSEGAALYQETQYF
CDR3 DNA: TGTGCCAGCAGTGAAGGGGCAGCTCTGTACCAAGAGACCCAGTACTTC

J gene: TRBJ1-4
D gene: NA
clone size: NA
V gene: TRBV27
CDR3 length: 11
CDR3 protein: CASGGGEKLFF
CDR3 DNA: TGTGCCAGCGGCGGGGGTGAAAAACTGTTTTTT

J gene: TRBJ2-7
D gene: TRBD2
clone size: NA
V gene: TRBV6-5
CDR3 length: 15
CDR3 protein: CASSYGLAGTYEQYF
CDR3 DNA: TGTGCCAGCAGTTACGGACTAGCGGGGACTTACGAGCAGTACTTC

J gene: TRBJ1-2
D gene: TRBD1
clone size: NA
V gene: TRBV2
CDR3 length: 10
CDR3 protein: CASTGQGPVF
CDR3 DNA: TGTGCCAGCACAGGACAGGGCCCAGTCTTC

J gene: TRBJ2-7
D gene: TRBD2
clone size: NA
V gene: TRBV5-1
CDR3 length: 16
CDR3 protein: CASSFSMSSGSYEQYF
CDR3 DNA: TGCGCCAGCAGCTTTAGTATGTCTAGCGGGTCCTACGAGCAGTACTTC

J gene: TRBJ1-2
D gene: NA
clone size: NA
V gene: TRBV28
CDR3 length: 19
CDR3 protein: CASSPEKTATVPTNYGYTF
CDR3 DNA: TGTGCCAGCAGTCCAGAAAAGACGGCGACAGTACCAACTAACTATGGCTACACCTTC

J gene: TRBJ2-1
D gene: NA
clone size: NA
V gene: TRBV25-1
CDR3 length: 11
CDR3 protein: CARLKGDEQFF
CDR3 DNA: TGTGCCAGACTCAAGGGAGATGAGCAGTTCTTC

J gene: TRBJ1-2
D gene: TRBD1
clone size: NA
V gene: TRBV27
CDR3 length: 11
CDR3 protein: CAIGQGDGYTF
CDR3 DNA: TGTGCCATCGGACAGGGGGATGGCTACACCTTC